Listed here is a single T cell receptor beta chain. This clonotype was counted at least ten times. Its cognate antigen has yet to be identified. Within one base of it there is no much larger clone, and no base qualities were kept. From its cysteine to its phenylalanine, the CDR3 spans 14 amino acids. The only DNA kept is the CDR3, 42 bases in frame from the first base. The germline V gene gives CDR1 as SGHVS and CDR2 as FNYEAQ. V drops 3 bases and J drops 5 bases, leaving 13 bases in between. These data come from a study of Graves' ophthalmopathy and Graves' hyperthyroidism (dated by TCRdb to the late 2010s). Regarding the research as a whole: Peripheral blood samples were taken at the time of initial diagnosis, before any treatment was given. To tell Graves' ophthalmopathy apart from Graves' hyperthyroidism, and to predict which patients would progress to ophthalmopathy, the study relied on TCR beta repertoire signatures. In total, approximately 130 blood samples were TCR-sequenced: under 45 ophthalmopathy, roughly 77 hyperthyroidism and some 17 hyperthyroidism-to-ophthalmopathy patients. To explore V-J signatures that distinguish ophthalmopathy from hyperthyroidism, a discovery set of about 99 patients was enrolled, made up of 43 with ophthalmopathy and 55 to 65 with stable hyperthyroidism. An independent validation cohort was composed of some 19 hyperthyroidism patients and 17 patients who later progressed from hyperthyroidism to ophthalmopathy. In a handful of hyperthyroidism patients, the T-cell repertoires found in thyroid tissue were compared with those found in blood. After sampling, hyperthyroidism patients received methimazole starting at 30 mg daily, and ophthalmopathy patients received high-dose intravenous methylprednisolone. The approximately 100 discovery patients were randomly divided into training and test sets at a 7:3 ratio. Here is what the overall study found, with its caveats: Ophthalmopathy was separated from stable hyperthyroidism by the 13-signature model with around 88% sensitivity and less than 82% specificity in cross-validation and with 80%/75% in the test set. In validation, the model predicted ophthalmopathy progression with about 71% sensitivity and roughly 72% specificity; some 13 predicted patients were CT-confirmed with GO in a median of approximately 6.5 months. No statistical method was used to predetermine the sample size, and group allocation was not hidden from the investigators. Most expanded thyroid clonotypes with a frequency above 0.001 also appeared in blood, which suggests that blood repertoires may reflect the immune response in the thyroid.

For repertoire sequencing, TCR beta CDR3 regions were amplified from RNA transcripts. A first-round RT-PCR used HTBI primers with the Qiagen OneStep RT-PCR kit, followed by a second-round multiplex PCR, size selection and purification. Libraries were sequenced on an Illumina HiSeq2000 using paired-end 100 bp reads. The original methods were these. Reads were processed with SOAPnuke, discarding reads with adapters, uncalled bases, mean Phred below 15, or no exact constant-primer or identifier match. High-quality paired reads were merged with COPE v1.2.5. Clonotypes were defined as unique nucleotide sequences and were aligned to IMGT TRB V, D and J references using MiTCR v1.1. The analysis was limited to V-J combinations with a frequency above 0.0001, which together covered more than 99% of repertoires. A TCR clonal expansion and chaos score per V-J combination was defined as the ratio of F50 clonal expansion to chaos observed in the TCRdist matrix. Features were reduced by Welch's t-statistics and random forest to around 13 V-J combinations, which fed a naive Bayes classifier. The similarity between thyroid and blood repertoires was quantified using the Morisita-Horn index. Clones were called with MiXCR by TCRdb after fastp trimmed the public reads at Q25, and only in-frame beta chains were retained. A single entry per CDR3 protein holds the most common genes and DNA from its merged rows. It is TCRdb's table, rather than the study itself, that gives the V and J calls and clone size. The sample table shows about 500,000 distinct CDR3 sequences, and approximately 15% are seen once. About 10% of the sample is in the top ten clones.

Patients with ophthalmopathy had moderately to severely active disease, with a Clinical Activity Score of 3 or more, a NOSPECS grade of 4 or more, and a disease duration of less than 3 months. Patients with other autoimmune diseases, uncontrolled infections, pregnancy or lactation were excluded. Clinical symptoms, serum thyroxine, TRAb, thyroid ultrasound and orbital computed tomography were used for diagnosis. PBMCs were isolated from about 10 ml of fresh peripheral blood by Ficoll-Paque density gradient centrifugation. Trizol reagent was used to extract the total RNA, and its quality was then checked on an Agilent 2100 Bioanalyzer.

The sequence is built from TRBV7-6 and TRBJ1-1, with the D segment identity uncertain. Material: blood. The source is a woman aged 25 to 39 with Graves' ophthalmopathy. Donor details come from another sample of the same person, matched by shared clones. The nucleotide sequence reads TGTGCCAGCAGCTTTCGGGGTCGAGGTACTGAAGCTTTCTTT. It codes for CASSFRGRGTEAFF.